These T cell receptor beta chains were read from a single sample in a study of OX40 agonist ivuxolimab in advanced cancers. TCRdb keeps only in-frame clones here, not all; method: immunoSEQ multiplex PCR. The top ten clones hold around 0.7% of a sample with some 75,000 clones, nearly 90% of them seen once. This specimen consisted of CD4+ or CD8+ T cells sorted from blood, obtained in a trial of the OX40 agonist ivuxolimab. The source is an adult with an advanced solid tumor such as melanoma, head and neck, liver or kidney cancer. Each CDR3 is given with its conserved first and last residue. A D gene is named only where the DNA matches it firmly. Clone size, where shown, is once, few, many, or a class for clones that have expanded.

abundance	j_gene	v_gene	d_gene	CDR3aa	CDR3nt
-	TRBJ1-1	TRBV6-6	-	CASSPNQNTEAFF	TGTGCCAGCAGTCCGAATCAGAACACTGAAGCTTTCTTT
-	TRBJ2-3	TRBV6-5	-	CASSYSIVTDTQYF	TGTGCCAGCAGTTACTCGATCGTGACAGATACGCAGTATTTT
-	TRBJ1-3	TRBV6-5	-	CASSYGDTIYF	TGTGCCAGCAGTTATGGAGACACCATATATTTT
-	TRBJ2-1	TRBV4-3	TRBD2	CASSQGTSGVNNEQFF	TGCGCCAGCAGCCAAGGGACTAGCGGGGTGAACAATGAGCAGTTCTTC
-	TRBJ2-2	TRBV7-9	TRBD1	CASSRDRGYAGELFF	TGTGCCAGCAGCCGGGACAGGGGTTATGCCGGGGAGCTGTTTTTT
-	TRBJ2-7	TRBV2	-	CASSRDTSYEQYF	TGTGCCAGCTCTCGGGATACGTCCTACGAGCAGTACTTC
-	TRBJ2-5	TRBV6-4	TRBD2	CASSDRPLAGGPRTQYF	TGTGCCAGCAGTGACAGGCCCCTAGCGGGAGGGCCGAGGACCCAGTACTTC
once	TRBJ1-2	TRBV9	-	CASSPWKGKEGYTF	TGTGCCAGCAGCCCCTGGAAGGGAAAAGAGGGCTACACCTTC
-	TRBJ2-7	TRBV5-6	TRBD1	CASSPTGGSYEQYF	TGTGCCAGCAGTCCGACAGGGGGGTCCTACGAGCAGTACTTC
few	TRBJ1-1	TRBV7-2	-	CASSLGAGYTEAFF	TGTGCCAGCAGCTTAGGTGCGGGGTACACTGAAGCTTTCTTT
-	TRBJ2-7	TRBV10-3	TRBD2	CAIRGTSEPYEQYF	TGTGCCATCAGGGGGACTAGCGAACCCTACGAGCAGTACTTC
-	TRBJ1-3	TRBV18	TRBD1	CASSPLTGQGNSGNTIYF	TGTGCCAGCTCACCACTAACAGGACAGGGGAACTCTGGAAACACCATATATTTT
-	TRBJ1-1	TRBV5-6	-	CASSFGGIPGWDTEAFF	TGTGCCAGCAGCTTTGGGGGGATCCCAGGGTGGGACACTGAAGCTTTCTTT
-	TRBJ2-1	TRBV5-6	TRBD2	CASTMTSGYNEQFF	TGTGCCAGCACCATGACTAGCGGGTACAATGAGCAGTTCTTC
-	TRBJ1-5	TRBV27	-	CASTPRGESNQPQHF	TGTGCCAGCACTCCAAGGGGGGAAAGCAATCAGCCCCAGCATTTT
few	TRBJ1-6	TRBV7-2	-	CASTRGAENSPLHF	TGTGCCAGCACCCGAGGGGCGGAGAATTCACCCCTCCACTTT
-	TRBJ1-6	TRBV5-6	TRBD1	CASSWTGSADNSPLHF	TGTGCCAGCAGCTGGACAGGCTCGGCCGATAATTCACCCCTCCACTTT
-	TRBJ1-1	TRBV6-1	-	CASSHLNTEAFF	TGTGCCAGCAGTCACCTGAACACTGAAGCTTTCTTT
-	TRBJ1-4	TRBV25-1	-	CASSEGGRGFTNEKLFF	TGTGCCAGCAGTGAAGGAGGAAGGGGATTCACTAATGAAAAACTGTTTTTT
many	TRBJ1-6	TRBV4-1	TRBD1	CASSQGGTALPLHF	TGCGCCAGCAGCCAAGGGGGGACAGCCCTACCCCTCCACTTT
-	TRBJ2-5	TRBV5-1	TRBD2	CASSLRLAGQETQYF	TGCGCCAGCAGCTTACGACTAGCGGGGCAAGAGACCCAGTACTTC
-	TRBJ1-4	TRBV5-1	TRBD1	CASSQGQFNEKLFF	TGCGCCAGCAGCCAGGGACAGTTTAATGAAAAACTGTTTTTT
-	TRBJ1-5	TRBV6-6	TRBD1	CASSYTGGLNQPQHF	TGTGCCAGCAGTTACACAGGGGGCCTCAATCAGCCCCAGCATTTT
-	TRBJ2-7	TRBV18	-	CASSPYTTSYEQYF	TGTGCCAGCTCACCATATACGACATCCTACGAGCAGTACTTC
-	TRBJ2-1	TRBV6-6	-	CASSSGGAGGNEQFF	TGTGCCAGCAGTTCCGGCGGGGCCGGTGGCAATGAGCAGTTCTTC
-	TRBJ2-7	TRBV5-1	-	CASSTQGPDEQYF	TGCGCCAGCAGCACGCAGGGCCCCGACGAGCAGTACTTC
-	TRBJ2-3	TRBV5-4	TRBD2	CASSLGGAGLNTQYF	TGTGCCAGCAGCTTGGGGGGAGCGGGGCTGAATACGCAGTATTTT
few	TRBJ2-7	TRBV5-6	-	CASSLASYEQYF	TGTGCCAGCAGCTTGGCATCCTACGAGCAGTACTTC
-	TRBJ2-3	TRBV7-6	TRBD2	CASSLAAGAGGVTDTQYF	TGTGCCAGCAGCTTAGCGGCGGGAGCGGGGGGGGTAACAGATACGCAGTATTTT
once	TRBJ2-7	TRBV5-1	TRBD2	CASSLAGGVEQYF	TGCGCCAGCAGCTTGGCCGGGGGGGTAGAGCAGTACTTC
-	TRBJ1-4	TRBV11-2	TRBD1	CASSINRGEKLFF	TGTGCCAGCAGCATCAACAGGGGTGAAAAACTGTTTTTT